This T cell receptor beta chain was identified in a study of brain T cells in children with intractable seizures. Documented time point: blood from clinic visit 5 months post-surgery; TSC patient then seizure free. This clone was seen once. Other DNA sequences in the sample encode the same CDR3. Here immunoSEQ multiplex PCR was the method, and the copy in TCRdb shows in-frame clones only, minus some. This table holds under 400,000 clones, roughly 92% found once. The source of this sequence is a boy younger than two with tuberous sclerosis and intractable seizures. The specimen comprised peripheral blood, sampled approximately 5 months after surgery.

The CDR3 here is CASSLGTQYF. For the CDR3, the DNA is TGTGCCAGCAGTTTAGGTACGCAGTATTTT. The chain joins TRBV12-3 or TRBV12-4 to TRBJ2-3, with D hard to call. Trimming pared 1 base from V and 8 bases from J, leaving 1 base between. The CDR3 covers 10 residues.